Listed below are T cell receptor beta chains from one sample, sequenced in a study of glioma-infiltrating T cells. TCRdb processed the multiplex PCR reads anew with MiXCR; each CDR3 protein has one entry. The sample holds roughly 190,000 distinct CDR3 sequences, 30% to 40% seen once. Material: glioma tissue, nonneoplastic brain tissue, or PBMCs (not recorded which). These receptors were collected from a human donor with low-grade glioma or glioblastoma, undergoing nonglioma brain surgery, or in good health (not recorded which). The CDR3 runs from the conserved cysteine through the conserved F or W. A D gene is named only where the DNA matches it firmly. Rows may omit the clone size; those that give it use once, few, many or a size class.

j_gene	abundance	v_gene	d_gene	CDR3aa	CDR3nt
TRBJ2-7	-	TRBV7-2	-	CASSLVSKLYEQYF	TGTGCCAGCAGCTTAGTTAGTAAGCTCTACGAGCAGTACTTC
TRBJ1-5	many	TRBV28	-	CASTPSLGVQDQPQHF	TGTGCCAGCACCCCCTCGTTGGGGGTTCAGGATCAGCCCCAGCATTTT
TRBJ2-7	many	TRBV20-1	-	CSARDLATTTRIYEQYF	TGCAGTGCTAGAGATCTAGCGACTACCACGAGGATCTACGAGCAGTACTTC
TRBJ2-2	-	TRBV24-1	TRBD2	CATSDLHAGDTGELFF	TGTGCCACCAGTGACTTGCACGCGGGAGACACCGGGGAGCTGTTTTTT
TRBJ2-3	few	TRBV7-6	TRBD2	CASSLEAPIAGGSADTQYF	TGTGCCAGCAGCTTAGAAGCCCCAATTGCGGGAGGTTCGGCAGATACGCAGTATTTT
TRBJ2-2	few	TRBV12-3/TRBV12-4	TRBD1	CASSQGQPTGELFF	TGTGCCAGCAGCCAGGGACAGCCCACCGGGGAGCTGTTTTTT
TRBJ1-1	-	TRBV6-2/TRBV6-3	-	CASSYGLAGGAGIVAEAFF	TGTGCCAGCAGTTACGGGCTAGCGGGAGGGGCAGGCATCGTCGCTGAAGCTTTCTTT
TRBJ2-5	many	TRBV7-8	TRBD2	CASSSSGGRASETQYF	TGTGCCAGCAGCTCCAGTGGCGGGAGGGCCTCAGAGACCCAGTACTTC
TRBJ2-3	many	TRBV27	-	CASSFTGLSTDTQYF	TGTGCCAGCAGTTTCACGGGACTCAGCACAGATACGCAGTATTTT
TRBJ2-5	many	TRBV29-1	-	CSVDPGTQYF	TGCAGCGTTGACCCCGGAACCCAGTACTTC
TRBJ2-5	-	TRBV11-3	-	CASSLGRETQYF	TGTGCCAGCAGCTTGGGCAGAGAGACCCAGTACTTC
TRBJ2-3	-	TRBV7-2	TRBD2	CASSLRQTDRLAGGTDTQYF	TGTGCCAGCAGCTTACGCCAGACCGACCGACTAGCGGGAGGCACAGATACGCAGTATTTT
TRBJ2-3	-	TRBV5-1	-	CASRAGPATDTQYF	TGCGCCAGCAGAGCGGGTCCGGCGACAGATACGCAGTATTTT
TRBJ2-5	many	TRBV20-1	-	CSASPGDGTQYF	TGCAGTGCCAGCCCGGGAGATGGGACCCAGTACTTC
TRBJ2-7	-	TRBV7-2	-	CASSRVGPDEQYF	TGTGCCAGCAGCCGGGTTGGGCCCGACGAGCAGTACTTC
TRBJ1-2	many	TRBV12-3/TRBV12-4	-	CASSFGDLANYGYTF	TGTGCCAGCAGTTTTGGGGATCTAGCTAACTATGGCTACACCTTC
TRBJ2-1	many	TRBV19	TRBD2	CASTTSGSSYNEQFF	TGTGCCAGTACCACGAGCGGGAGCTCCTACAATGAGCAGTTCTTC
TRBJ1-5	many	TRBV9	-	CASSETGGSQPQHF	TGTGCCAGCAGCGAAACAGGAGGCAGCCAGCCCCAGCATTTT
TRBJ1-3	-	TRBV10-1	-	CASSRQARPSGNTIYF	TGCGCCAGCAGCCGACAGGCCCGGCCTTCTGGAAACACCATATATTTT
TRBJ2-1	-	TRBV11-3	-	CASSQPGTNNEQFF	TGTGCCAGCAGTCAACCAGGGACGAACAATGAGCAGTTCTTC
TRBJ1-1	many	TRBV11-1	TRBD1	CASSLAVGQGPEAFF	TGTGCCAGCAGCTTAGCGGTCGGACAGGGGCCTGAAGCTTTCTTT
TRBJ2-1	many	TRBV19	-	CASRFNRDGEQFF	TGTGCCAGTAGATTCAACAGGGACGGTGAGCAGTTCTTC
TRBJ1-2	few	TRBV30	-	CAWSSQGGYGYTF	TGTGCCTGGAGTTCACAGGGCGGCTATGGCTACACCTTC
TRBJ2-7	many	TRBV27	-	CASLPLGGGRYEQYF	TGTGCCAGCCTACCCCTGGGGGGAGGTCGTTACGAGCAGTACTTC
TRBJ2-1	-	TRBV7-2	-	CASSLAQGREFF	TGTGCCAGCAGCTTAGCACAGGGAAGGGAGTTCTTC
TRBJ1-2	many	TRBV6-5	-	CASSYSSQGTYGYTF	TGTGCCAGCAGTTACTCCAGCCAGGGAACCTATGGCTACACCTTC
TRBJ2-3	-	TRBV6-5	TRBD2	CASSPPGLAGSDTQYF	TGTGCCAGCAGCCCCCCGGGACTAGCGGGCTCAGATACGCAGTATTTT
TRBJ1-5	many	TRBV7-2	-	CASSTQTYLGNQPQHF	TGTGCCAGCAGCACCCAAACCTACCTCGGCAATCAGCCCCAGCATTTT
TRBJ1-1	many	TRBV6-4	-	CASSDDMNTEAFF	TGTGCCAGCAGTGACGATATGAACACTGAAGCTTTCTTT
TRBJ2-5	many	TRBV7-9	-	CASSLGDQETQYF	TGTGCCAGCAGCTTAGGTGATCAAGAGACCCAGTACTTC
TRBJ1-5	many	TRBV2	TRBD1	CASSDLAGGFGQPQHF	TGTGCCAGCAGTGACCTAGCAGGGGGCTTCGGTCAGCCCCAGCATTTT
TRBJ2-7	-	TRBV6-6	TRBD2	CASSGDTSGHTYEQYF	TGTGCCAGCAGTGGAGATACTAGCGGCCACACCTACGAGCAGTACTTC
TRBJ2-1	many	TRBV5-1	TRBD2	CASSLVVGLAGTIF	TGCGCCAGCAGCTTGGTGGTCGGGCTAGCGGGAACGATCTTC
TRBJ2-4	many	TRBV27	TRBD2	CASRASGAKNIQYF	TGTGCCAGCAGAGCTAGCGGTGCCAAAAACATTCAGTACTTC
TRBJ2-7	many	TRBV6-2/TRBV6-3	TRBD2	CASTKLAGASYEQYF	TGTGCCAGCACTAAACTAGCGGGAGCGTCCTACGAGCAGTACTTC
TRBJ2-5	many	TRBV2	-	CASSVVRGDAETQYF	TGTGCCAGCAGTGTAGTGAGAGGGGACGCGGAGACCCAGTACTTC
TRBJ2-5	many	TRBV7-2	-	CASSLARYQETQYF	TGTGCCAGCAGCTTAGCGCGGTACCAAGAGACCCAGTACTTC
TRBJ2-7	-	TRBV12-3/TRBV12-4	-	CASSLTLESTMYF	TGTGCCAGCAGTTTAACGCTGGAGAGTACGATGTACTTC
TRBJ2-7	few	TRBV5-1	-	CASSFLGTPPSYEQYF	TGCGCCAGCAGCTTCTTAGGGACACCCCCTTCCTACGAGCAGTACTTC